A selection of T cell receptor beta chains follows, all from one sample in a study of blood T cells in healthy people across ages. A single record per CDR3 protein comes from TCRdb applying MiXCR to the 5' RACE reads. The sample lists some 1,800,000 distinct CDR3 sequences, approximately 39% occurring once. The sequencing input was blood. The receptor set was obtained from a human donor in good health. Both conserved end residues are part of each CDR3. Fields, in order: CDR3 DNA, CDR3 protein, clone size, V gene, J gene, D gene, CDR3 length. A D gene is named only where the DNA matches it firmly. Rows may omit the clone size; those that give it use once, few, many or a size class.

TGTGCCAGCGAAGGGACCGGGACGGTTAATAACTATGGCTACACCTTC	CASEGTGTVNNYGYTF	-	TRBV6-6	TRBJ1-2	-	16
TGTGCCAGCTCACCAGTAACAGGGGGAATCCAAGAGACCCAGTACTTC	CASSPVTGGIQETQYF	-	TRBV18	TRBJ2-5	TRBD1	16
TGTGCCAGCAGCTTAGAGAAGAATATAATGTCCTACGAGCAGTACTTC	CASSLEKNIMSYEQYF	once	TRBV7-9	TRBJ2-7	-	16
TGTGCCTACCATCAGGGACAACCCCTCCACTTT	CAYHQGQPLHF	-	TRBV30	TRBJ1-6	-	11
TGCGCCAGCAGCCCACCGACTAGCGGGAATTCAGAGACCCAGTACTTC	CASSPPTSGNSETQYF	-	TRBV5-1	TRBJ2-5	TRBD2	16
TGTGCCAGCAGGGGCAGGGGGTTATACGATGAGCAGTTCTTC	CASRGRGLYDEQFF	-	TRBV2	TRBJ2-1	TRBD1	14
TGTGCCAGCAGTGGAAGACAGGGCAGCTCCTACGAGCAGTACTTC	CASSGRQGSSYEQYF	few	TRBV6-2/TRBV6-3	TRBJ2-7	TRBD1	15
TGTGCCAGCAGCTTTGACTTCTATGACTACACCTTC	CASSFDFYDYTF	-	TRBV7-2	TRBJ1-2	-	12
TGTGCCAGCAGCTTAGAGGTGACGCAGACCCAGTACTTC	CASSLEVTQTQYF	-	TRBV11-2	TRBJ2-5	-	13
TGCACCAGCAGCTTGGCATCTAATGAGCAGTTCTTC	CTSSLASNEQFF	-	TRBV5-1	TRBJ2-1	-	12
TGCGCCAGCAGCCAAGCTCGGGGGGGGACCACAGATACGCAGTATTTT	CASSQARGGTTDTQYF	-	TRBV4-3	TRBJ2-3	TRBD2	16
TGTGCCAGCAGCTATGGGTCGCCGGGGGGAACTAATGAAAAACTGTTTTTT	CASSYGSPGGTNEKLFF	-	TRBV12-3/TRBV12-4	TRBJ1-4	-	17
TGCGCCAGCAGCTTTCAACTAGCGGGGCGAACCTACAATGAGCAGTTCTTC	CASSFQLAGRTYNEQFF	few	TRBV5-1	TRBJ2-1	TRBD2	17
TGTGCCAGCATCATGGGACAGACCGAATATCAGCCCCAGCATTTT	CASIMGQTEYQPQHF	-	TRBV12-3/TRBV12-4	TRBJ1-5	TRBD1	15
TGCAGTGCTAGAGGGGCGGCGTACCAAGAGACCCAGTACTTC	CSARGAAYQETQYF	-	TRBV20-1	TRBJ2-5	-	14
TGTGCCAGCACCCCGAGTTACCTGTCCCAAGAGACCCAGTACTTC	CASTPSYLSQETQYF	few	TRBV7-9	TRBJ2-5	-	15
TGTGCCAGCAGCGTAACGCCTACTAAGTATGGCTACACCTTC	CASSVTPTKYGYTF	-	TRBV9	TRBJ1-2	-	14
TGTGCCAGCTCACCGGGACAGGGATTAAATGAGCAGTTCTTC	CASSPGQGLNEQFF	-	TRBV18	TRBJ2-1	TRBD1	14
TGTGCCAGCGGACAGGGTTTAGGACACACCATATATTTT	CASGQGLGHTIYF	-	TRBV11-3	TRBJ1-3	TRBD1	13
TGCAGTGCTAGAGATAGGGGGTTTAACACTGAAGCTTTCTTT	CSARDRGFNTEAFF	-	TRBV20-1	TRBJ1-1	-	14
TGCAGTGCTAGAGTCAGGGCCTCTGGGGCCAACGTCCTGACTTTC	CSARVRASGANVLTF	few	TRBV20-1	TRBJ2-6	-	15
TGTGCCAGCAGTGCGTCAGGGGGCCCTTCTAATGAAAAACTGTTTTTT	CASSASGGPSNEKLFF	-	TRBV28	TRBJ1-4	TRBD1	16
TGTGCCAGCACTCCAGCGAGGGGAAACACCATATATTTT	CASTPARGNTIYF	few	TRBV12-3/TRBV12-4	TRBJ1-3	-	13
TGTGCCAGCAGCTTAGACTTACAGTTCTACAATGAGCAGTTCTTC	CASSLDLQFYNEQFF	-	TRBV7-2	TRBJ2-1	-	15
TGCGCCAGCAGCTTGAGAGATGGGGACACTGAAGCTTTCTTT	CASSLRDGDTEAFF	few	TRBV5-1	TRBJ1-1	-	14
TGCAGTGCTCCCCTGAATATAGCGGGGGGGAACGAGCAGTACTTC	CSAPLNIAGGNEQYF	few	TRBV20-1	TRBJ2-7	TRBD2	15
TGTGCCAGCAGCTTAGAGTCTCGAGAAAAACTGTTTTTT	CASSLESREKLFF	few	TRBV7-9	TRBJ1-4	-	13
TGTGCCAGCCAAAGGGTCGGCAACTATGGCTACACCTTC	CASQRVGNYGYTF	few	TRBV6-5	TRBJ1-2	-	13
TGCAGCGTTGAAAGGGGACAGGGGGCCGGTGGCTACACCTTC	CSVERGQGAGGYTF	-	TRBV29-1	TRBJ1-2	TRBD1	14
TGCAGCGTTGCTGTAGACCAGGGAGCCCAGCATTTT	CSVAVDQGAQHF	once	TRBV29-1	TRBJ1-5	-	12
TGTGCCAGCAGGCGAGACTTATACGAGCAGTACTTC	CASRRDLYEQYF	-	TRBV6-2/TRBV6-3	TRBJ2-7	-	12
TGCGCCAGCAGCGAGACCGCGCGGGGGGCAAGCACAGATACGCAGTATTTT	CASSETARGASTDTQYF	-	TRBV5-1	TRBJ2-3	TRBD2	17
TGTGCCAGCAGCGCTAGCGGCTGGTCCTACGAGCAGTACTTC	CASSASGWSYEQYF	few	TRBV11-2	TRBJ2-7	TRBD2	14
TGTGCCAGCAGCTTGGGGGACATGGGGTACTATGGCTACACCTTC	CASSLGDMGYYGYTF	-	TRBV5-6	TRBJ1-2	-	15
TGTGCCAGCAGCGCCTCCGGGACAGGGTTTCAAAGTGAAGCTTTCTTT	CASSASGTGFQSEAFF	-	TRBV9	TRBJ1-1	TRBD1	16
TGCGCCAGCAGCCAACACGCCGGGACAGGTGATGATACTGAAGCTTTCTTT	CASSQHAGTGDDTEAFF	-	TRBV5-1	TRBJ1-1	TRBD1	17
TGCAGCGTTGGGGCAGAGACCCAGTACTTC	CSVGAETQYF	-	TRBV29-1	TRBJ2-5	-	10
TGCAGTGCTACAACAGTGATCTCTGGGGCCAACGTCCTGACTTTC	CSATTVISGANVLTF	-	TRBV20-1	TRBJ2-6	-	15
TGCAGTGCCCGATTTTCCCTGACGGCTAATGAAAAACTGTTTTTT	CSARFSLTANEKLFF	-	TRBV29-1	TRBJ1-4	-	15